What follows are 11 T cell receptor beta chains derived from one specimen sequenced in a study of shared clonotypes between healthy human individuals (dated by TCRdb to the early 2020s). Library construction relied on the immunoSEQ multiplex PCR assay. TCRdb retrieved this table from immuneACCESS and kept in-frame rearrangements only. Not all clones are present; in checked studies, unresolved V genes account for under half, and no reason is known for the remainder. The table for this sample lists roughly 770,000 clones; approximately 96% of them were counted only once. Less than 0.3% of the sample lies in the top ten. CD8 naive samples were obtained by positive selection for CCR7 among CD45RO-negative cells, yielding a CD45RA+CCR7+ population from which TemRA cells were excluded. The sample taken for sequencing was naive CD8+ T cells sorted from blood. This sample's cell subset or site label indicates: CD45RA+CCR7+. All receptors come from a man aged 25 to 40 in good health.

The J gene is TRBJ2-5, the V gene TRBV5-1; 7 bases agree with TRBD1. J gave up 3 bases and V 3 bases, and 5 bases lay outside the gene matches. Germline loops: CDR1 SGHRS, CDR2 YFSETQ. The CDR3 is 14 amino acids. CDR3 sequence: CASSSRQGEETQYF. For the CDR3, the DNA is TGCGCCAGCAGCTCAAGACAGGGTGAAGAGACCCAGTACTTC.

The chain links TRBV27 to TRBJ1-2; D is unclear. Per germline, CDR1 MNHEY and CDR2 SMNVEV (reference sequence). This CDR3 spans 13 amino acids. The germline V and J ends were trimmed by 5 bases and 5 bases, with 12 bases remaining between them. The DNA of the CDR3 is TGTGCCAGCAGTCCGAAATCAGTATATGGCTACACCTTC. Translation: CASSPKSVYGYTF.

The V gene is TRBV21-1, the J gene TRBJ1-1. TRBV21-1 is deemed a pseudogene. CDR3 length equals 17 residues. CDR3 in amino acids: CASSKELRRSRNTEAFF. In DNA form, the CDR3 reads TGTGCCAGCAGCAAAGAACTCCGCCGTTCTAGGAACACTGAAGCTTTCTTT.

CDR3 DNA sequence: TGTGCCAGCAGCCCTCCGGGACTAGGGGACGAGCAGTACTTC. Translated, it gives CASSPPGLGDEQYF. The chain uses TRBV7-8 and TRBJ2-7, with 8 bases aligning to TRBD2. Unmatched junction bases numbered 8, after V lost 5 bases and J lost 5 bases. This CDR3 is 14 amino acids long. Germline V gene lookup returns CDR1 SGHVS and CDR2 FQNEAQ.

This chain uses TRBV18 with TRBJ2-5, with D perhaps matching TRBD1 or TRBD2 (5 bases each). Trimming stripped 3 bases from V and 1 base from J, with 18 bases between. The CDR3 has 17 amino acids. Germline CDR1 is KGHSH and CDR2 is LQKENI. The CDR3 sequence is CASSPPGTLSSQETQYF. CDR3 DNA sequence: TGTGCCAGCTCACCCCCGGGGACGCTCAGTTCCCAAGAGACCCAGTACTTC.

The chain recombines TRBV6-1 with TRBJ2-5, with 8 bases identical to TRBD1. Per the germline V gene, CDR1 is MNHNS and CDR2 is SASEGT. The CDR3 is 15 amino acids. Trimming cost V 6 bases and J 5 bases; bases outside gene matches: 11. CDR3: CASRNSRDRRETQYF. CDR3 DNA sequence: TGTGCCAGCAGAAATAGTAGGGACAGGCGGGAGACCCAGTACTTC.

The chain uses TRBV6-1 and TRBJ1-2; D might be TRBD1 (5 bases). The germline gives CDR1 MNHNS, CDR2 SASEGT. V lost 4 bases and J 8 bases, leaving 20 bases between the germline ends. CDR3 length: 15 residues. This CDR3 is CASSATDTPQDGYTF. CDR3 nucleotide sequence: TGTGCCAGCAGTGCAACGGACACACCCCAAGACGGCTACACCTTC.

This clone was recorded once. The chain has TRBV10-3 and TRBJ2-3; no definite D call. Germline loops: CDR1 ENHRY, CDR2 SYGVKD. V gave up 3 bases and J gave up 2 bases, with 9 bases separating them. The CDR3 covers 14 residues. CDR3 region: CAISEAINTDTQYF. The CDR3 nucleotides are TGTGCCATCAGTGAAGCGATTAACACAGATACGCAGTATTTT.

This chain links TRBV5-1 with TRBJ1-5; TRBD1 agrees at 7 bases. Germline CDR1 is SGHRS and CDR2 is YFSETQ. J lost 1 base, V lost 1 base, and 11 bases had no gene match. This CDR3 has 18 amino acids. Written as DNA, the CDR3 is TGCGCCAGCAGCTTGATCCCCTTGGAGGGGGCGAGCAATCAGCCCCAGCATTTT. It specifies CASSLIPLEGASNQPQHF. Supplemented by reference TRBV5-1 and TRBJ1-5, the full variable domain reads KAGVTQTPRYLIKTRGQQVTLSCSPISGHRSVSWYQQTPGQGLQFLFEYFSETQRNKGNFPGRFSGRQFSNSRSEMNVSTLELGDSALYLCASSLIPLEGASNQPQHFGDGTRLSIL.

The chain couples TRBV5-1 to TRBJ2-7; TRBD2 matches at 7 bases. The CDR3 covers 16 residues. Germline loops: CDR1 SGHRS, CDR2 YFSETQ. V trimming: 4 bases; J trimming: 0 bases; junction bases outside the gene matches: 10. CDR3 sequence (DNA): TGCGCCAGCAGCGCAGAAACTAGCGAGAGCTCCTACGAGCAGTACTTC. This sequence encodes CASSAETSESSYEQYF. Combining the CDR3 with reference TRBV5-1 and TRBJ2-7 gives the whole variable domain KAGVTQTPRYLIKTRGQQVTLSCSPISGHRSVSWYQQTPGQGLQFLFEYFSETQRNKGNFPGRFSGRQFSNSRSEMNVSTLELGDSALYLCASSAETSESSYEQYFGPGTRLTVT.

To note about this clone: The germline gene is not matched at one end of the junction; a read error may be the cause. The V call is TRBV7-7, the J call TRBJ2-1; D call uncertain. There are 14 residues in the CDR3. The germline V gene has CDR1 SSHAT and CDR2 FNYEAQ (reference sequence). CDR3 protein: CASSLEPGYNEQFF. The CDR3 DNA is TGTGCTAGCAGCTTAGAGCCCGGGTACAATGAGCAGTTCTTC.